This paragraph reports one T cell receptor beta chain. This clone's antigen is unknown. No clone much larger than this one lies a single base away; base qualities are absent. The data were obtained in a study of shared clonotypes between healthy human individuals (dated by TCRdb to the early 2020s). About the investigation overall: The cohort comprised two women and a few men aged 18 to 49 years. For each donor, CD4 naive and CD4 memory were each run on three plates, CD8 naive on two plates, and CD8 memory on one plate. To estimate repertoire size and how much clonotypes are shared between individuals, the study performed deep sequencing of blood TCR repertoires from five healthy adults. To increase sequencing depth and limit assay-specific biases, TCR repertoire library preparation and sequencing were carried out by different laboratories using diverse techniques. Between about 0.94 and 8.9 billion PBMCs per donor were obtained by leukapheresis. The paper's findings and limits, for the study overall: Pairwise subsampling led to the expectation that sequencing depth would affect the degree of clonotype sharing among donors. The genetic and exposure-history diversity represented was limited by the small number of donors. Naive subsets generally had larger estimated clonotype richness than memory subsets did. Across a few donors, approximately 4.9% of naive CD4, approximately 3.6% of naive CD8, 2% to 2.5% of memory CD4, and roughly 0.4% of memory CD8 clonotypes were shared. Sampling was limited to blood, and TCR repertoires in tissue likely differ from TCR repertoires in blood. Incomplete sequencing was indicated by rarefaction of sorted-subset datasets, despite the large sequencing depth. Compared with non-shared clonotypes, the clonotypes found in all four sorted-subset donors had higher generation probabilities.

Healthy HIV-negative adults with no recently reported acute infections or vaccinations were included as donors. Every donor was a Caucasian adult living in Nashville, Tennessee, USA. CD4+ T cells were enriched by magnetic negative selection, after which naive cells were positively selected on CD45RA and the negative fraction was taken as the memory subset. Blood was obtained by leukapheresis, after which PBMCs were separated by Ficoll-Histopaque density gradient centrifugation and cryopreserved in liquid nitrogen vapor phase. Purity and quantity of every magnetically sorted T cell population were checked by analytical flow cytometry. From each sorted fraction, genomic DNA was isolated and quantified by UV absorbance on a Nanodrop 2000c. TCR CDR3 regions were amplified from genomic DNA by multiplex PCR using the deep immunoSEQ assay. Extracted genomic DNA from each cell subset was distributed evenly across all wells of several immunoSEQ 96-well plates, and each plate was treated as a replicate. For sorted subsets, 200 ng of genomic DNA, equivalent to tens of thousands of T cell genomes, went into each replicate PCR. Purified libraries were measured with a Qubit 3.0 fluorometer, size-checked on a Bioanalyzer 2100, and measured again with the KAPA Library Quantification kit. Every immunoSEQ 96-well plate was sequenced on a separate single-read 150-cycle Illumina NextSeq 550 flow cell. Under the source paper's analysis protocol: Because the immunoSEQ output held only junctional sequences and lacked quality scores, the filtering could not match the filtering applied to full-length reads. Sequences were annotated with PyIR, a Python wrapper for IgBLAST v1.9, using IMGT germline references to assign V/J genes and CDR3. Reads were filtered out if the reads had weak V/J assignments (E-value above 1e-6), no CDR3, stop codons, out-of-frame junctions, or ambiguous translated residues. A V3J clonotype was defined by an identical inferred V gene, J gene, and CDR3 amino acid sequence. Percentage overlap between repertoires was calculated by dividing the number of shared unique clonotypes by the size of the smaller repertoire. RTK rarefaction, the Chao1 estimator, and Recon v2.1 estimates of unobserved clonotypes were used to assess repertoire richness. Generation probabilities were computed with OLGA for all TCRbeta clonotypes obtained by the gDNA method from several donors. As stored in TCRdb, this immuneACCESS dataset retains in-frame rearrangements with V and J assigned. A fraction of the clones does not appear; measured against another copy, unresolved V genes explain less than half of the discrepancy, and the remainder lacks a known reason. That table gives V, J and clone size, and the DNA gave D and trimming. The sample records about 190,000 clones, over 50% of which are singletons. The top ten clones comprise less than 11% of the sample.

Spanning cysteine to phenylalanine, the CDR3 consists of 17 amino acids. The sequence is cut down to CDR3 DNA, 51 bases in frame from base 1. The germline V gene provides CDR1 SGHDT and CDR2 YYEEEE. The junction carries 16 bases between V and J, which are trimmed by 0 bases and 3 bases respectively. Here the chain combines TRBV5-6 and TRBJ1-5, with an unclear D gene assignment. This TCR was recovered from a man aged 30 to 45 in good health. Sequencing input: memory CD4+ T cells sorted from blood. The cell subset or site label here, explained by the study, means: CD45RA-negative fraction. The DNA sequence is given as TGTGCCAGCAGCTTGGGTTACGGCAGAACGGCCAATCAGCCCCAGCATTTT. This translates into CASSLGYGRTANQPQHF. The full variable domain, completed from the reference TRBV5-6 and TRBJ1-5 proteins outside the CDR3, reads DAGVTQSPTHLIKTRGQQVTLRCSPKSGHDTVSWYQQALGQGPQFIFQYYEEEERQRGNFPDRFSGHQFPNYSSELNVNALLLGDSALYLCASSLGYGRTANQPQHFGDGTRLSIL.